A single sample gave rise to the 28 T cell receptor beta chains below, sequenced in a study of spatial heterogeneity in lung cancer. Time point in this sample: sample taken at primary tumor resection. Each CDR3 protein is one row after TCRdb ran MiXCR on the 5' RACE reads. The data show approximately 25,000 distinct CDR3 sequences, 7% seen once. Specimen: PBMCs, collected at surgery. All receptors derive from a male donor with early-stage non-small cell lung cancer.

Ten or more counts support this clonotype. This chain joins TRBV7-9 and TRBJ2-7; 7 bases align to TRBD1. Per the germline V gene, CDR1 is SEHNR and CDR2 is FQNEAQ (reference sequence). Unmatched junction bases numbered 6, after V lost 5 bases and J lost 2 bases. The CDR3 runs 14 residues. CDR3 in amino acids: CASSRDSLTYEQYF. The CDR3 nucleotides read TGTGCCAGCAGCCGGGACAGTTTGACCTACGAGCAGTACTTC.

This clonotype was seen ten or more times. The rearrangement joins TRBV27 to TRBJ2-5; the D is unclear. This CDR3 has 12 amino acids. V was cut by 2 bases and J by 7 bases, with 8 bases left in between. Germline CDR1 reads MNHEY; CDR2 reads SMNVEV (reference sequence). CDR3: CASSLAHGTQYF. The CDR3 DNA is TGTGCCAGCAGTTTAGCCCACGGGACCCAGTACTTC.

This clonotype has a handful of counts. A read error may produce the germline difference seen at one junction end. This chain uses TRBV7-9 with TRBJ2-1; weak D call: TRBD1 (5 bases). Germline V CDR1 and CDR2: SEHNR, FQNEAQ (reference sequence). The CDR3 consists of 17 residues. In nucleotides, the CDR3 is TGTACCAGCAGCCCCCTGCCCGACAGCATCTCCTACAATGAGCAGTTCTTC. This codes for CTSSPLPDSISYNEQFF.

Ten or more counts support this clonotype. The chain carries TRBV5-1 and TRBJ1-4; a possible D gene is TRBD1 (5 bases). Germline lookup yields CDR1 SGHRS and CDR2 YFSETQ. V gave up 2 bases and J gave up 8 bases, with 13 bases separating them. This CDR3 is 14 amino acids long. The CDR3 DNA reads as TGCGCCAGCAGCTTCCAGGGTATTGGAGAAAAACTGTTTTTT. Translated: CASSFQGIGEKLFF.

The genes are TRBV30 and TRBJ2-2; 8 nucleotides match TRBD1. The ends lost 0 bases at V and 7 bases at J; junction bases unmatched: 7. Germline-derived CDR1 and CDR2 are GTSNPN and SVGIG (reference sequence). This CDR3 spans 15 amino acids. CDR3 coding DNA: TGTGCCTGGAGTGTTGAGGACAGGGTGAACGGGGAGCTGTTTTTT. It specifies CAWSVEDRVNGELFF.

This clonotype was seen repeatedly, ten times or more. V usage is TRBV12-3 or TRBV12-4 and J usage is TRBJ1-2; 11 nucleotides agree with TRBD1. Trimming cost V 5 bases and J 3 bases; bases outside gene matches: 5. This CDR3 is built from 15 residues. CDR3 sequence: CASSPWTGGYYGYTF. The CDR3 DNA is TGTGCCAGCAGTCCTTGGACAGGGGGCTACTATGGCTACACCTTC.

This clonotype was counted many times. The chain couples TRBV28 to TRBJ1-5; D ambiguous. CDR3 length equals 16 residues. The V and J ends lost 2 bases and 0 bases respectively, with 11 bases between them. Germline V gives CDR1 MDHEN, CDR2 SYDVKM. CDR3 protein: CASSLERGFSNQPQHF. The CDR3 nucleotides read TGTGCCAGCAGTTTAGAGCGAGGGTTTAGCAATCAGCCCCAGCATTTT.

This clonotype came up a few times. The chain combines TRBV11-2 with TRBJ2-5, with D perhaps TRBD2 (5 bases). The V end was cut by 5 bases, the J end by 5 bases, with 9 bases between. Germline CDR1 and CDR2: SGHAT and FQNNGV. This CDR3 has 12 residues. The CDR3 DNA follows: TGTGCCAGCAGCCAGTCGGGGGAGACCCAGTACTTC. This codes for CASSQSGETQYF. Looking up the rest from reference TRBV11-2 and TRBJ2-5 gives the full variable domain: EAGVAQSPRYKIIEKRQSVAFWCNPISGHATLYWYQQILGQGPKLLIQFQNNGVVDDSQLPKDRFSAERLKGVDSTLKIQPAKLEDSAVYLCASSQSGETQYFGPGTRLLVL.

This clonotype was counted only a few times. This sequence joins TRBV5-6 and TRBJ2-1; D gene ambiguous. This CDR3 spans 11 amino acids. Germline V gene sequence: CDR1 SGHDT, CDR2 YYEEEE. The ends were cut back, 2 bases at V and 10 bases at J, with 7 bases in the middle. The CDR3 sequence: CASSFYDEQFF. CDR3 DNA sequence: TGTGCCAGCAGCTTCTATGACGAGCAGTTCTTC.

This clonotype has a handful of counts. The J gene is TRBJ1-2, the V gene TRBV6-1; TRBD1 matches at 7 bases. This CDR3 comprises 13 residues. V shed 6 bases, J shed 8 bases, and the junction held 9 bases outside the gene matches. The germline gives CDR1 MNHNS, CDR2 SASEGT. CDR3 sequence reads: CASSATGTMGYTF. The DNA for the CDR3 is TGTGCCAGCAGCGCGACAGGGACGATGGGCTACACCTTC.

Many counts were recorded for this clonotype. This chain joins TRBV6-4 and TRBJ1-1; 9 bases agree with TRBD1. The length of the CDR3 is 13 residues. The trim removed 3 bases at V and 8 bases at J, leaving 4 bases unmatched. The V gene's germline CDR1 is MRHNA and CDR2 SNTAGT. In DNA form, the CDR3 reads TGTGCCAGCAGTGATCCCGGGACAGGGGAAGCTTTCTTT. This encodes CASSDPGTGEAFF.

The rearrangement joins TRBV7-8 to TRBJ2-3; TRBD1 aligns across 7 bases. The germline V gene encodes CDR1 SGHVS and CDR2 FQNEAQ. The ends lost 4 bases at V and 5 bases at J; junction bases unmatched: 9. The length of the CDR3 is 15 residues. For the CDR3, the DNA is TGTGCCAGCAGCTCAAGACAGGGTAGGGAAGATACGCAGTATTTT. Translation: CASSSRQGREDTQYF.

This clonotype has at least ten counts. The rearrangement uses TRBV28 and TRBJ2-2; D may match TRBD1 or TRBD2 (6 bases each). The CDR3 runs 19 residues. Germline CDR1 MDHEN, CDR2 SYDVKM. V was cut by 3 bases and J by 1 base, with 21 bases left in between. CDR3 protein: CASSLRGGRRLENTGELFF. The CDR3 nucleotides read TGTGCCAGCAGTTTGCGAGGGGGGCGTCGATTAGAGAACACCGGGGAGCTGTTTTTT.

This clonotype was observed a handful of times. V is TRBV19 and J is TRBJ2-7; 7 positions match TRBD1. Per the germline V gene, CDR1 is LNHDA and CDR2 is SQIVND (reference sequence). This CDR3 is 13 amino acids long. V lost 3 bases to trimming and J lost 5 bases; unmatched junction nucleotides: 4. The CDR3 nucleotides are TGTGCCAGTAGTATCCGACAGGGTAACGAGCAGTACTTC. This gives the protein CASSIRQGNEQYF.

This clonotype ranks as medium-sized. The chain carries TRBV5-5 and TRBJ2-6; D unclear. V lost 4 bases to trimming and J lost 0 bases, with 17 bases between them. The germline V gene encodes CDR1 SGHKS and CDR2 YYEKEE (reference sequence). The CDR3 is made up of 18 amino acids. For the CDR3, the DNA is TGTGCCAGCAGCCTTCAGGCAGGCCTAAGCTCTGGGGCCAACGTCCTGACTTTC. This gives the protein CASSLQAGLSSGANVLTF.

This clonotype was seen at least ten times. The chain links TRBV7-2 to TRBJ2-3; 8 nucleotides align to TRBD2. This CDR3 contains 16 residues. V shed 2 bases, J shed 7 bases, and the junction held 11 bases outside the gene matches. The germline V gene encodes CDR1 SGHTA and CDR2 FQGNSA. This CDR3 is CASSLSISGRRNTQYF. In nucleotides, the CDR3 is TGTGCCAGCAGCTTAAGTATCAGCGGGAGAAGGAATACGCAGTATTTT.

This clonotype was found many times. The CDR3 DNA is TGTGCCAGCAGCTTCCTGGTAGTAGACACAGATACGCAGTATTTT. Amino acids: CASSFLVVDTDTQYF. V usage is TRBV5-4 and J usage is TRBJ2-3; D not resolved. CDR3 length equals 15 residues. The germline gives CDR1 SGHNT, CDR2 YYREEE (reference sequence). V shed 2 bases and J shed 2 bases, with 12 bases lying between them.

This clonotype was recorded at least ten times. The chain uses TRBV27 and TRBJ2-5; D remains ambiguous. V dropped 6 bases and J dropped 3 bases, with 17 bases sitting between them. CDR3 size: 15 residues. Germline V gene sequence: CDR1 MNHEY, CDR2 SMNVEV (reference sequence). CDR3 sequence: CASSWGRAREETQYF. CDR3 sequence (DNA): TGTGCCAGCAGCTGGGGAAGAGCAAGAGAAGAGACCCAGTACTTC.

Sample share makes this clonotype medium-sized (0.01 to 0.1%). The chain is built from TRBV20-1 and TRBJ1-3; D is uncertain. Between the trimmed V and J ends, which lost 3 bases and 2 bases, there was a span of 5 bases. The CDR3 spans 12 residues. Germline values: CDR1 DFQATT, CDR2 SNEGSKA (reference sequence). The DNA of the CDR3 is TGCAGTGCTAGTCCGGCTGGAAACACCATATATTTT. Amino acid sequence: CSASPAGNTIYF.

This clonotype showed up many times. CDR3 sequence reads: CASLSSGISYEQYF. The CDR3 DNA reads as TGTGCCAGCCTCTCTAGCGGGATAAGCTACGAGCAGTACTTC. The chain links TRBV2 to TRBJ2-7; 9 bases align to TRBD2. Looked up from germline, CDR1 is SNHLY and CDR2 is FYNNEI. The CDR3 spans 14 residues. Trimming at V came to 8 bases and at J to 3 bases, leaving 8 bases not matched to a gene.

The table lists this clonotype with many counts. The chain employs TRBV14 and TRBJ2-1; maybe TRBD1 (5 bases). The germline CDR1 and CDR2 sequences are SGHDN and FVKESK. There are 16 residues in the CDR3. V shed 4 bases and J shed 5 bases, with 18 bases lying between them. The CDR3 DNA reads as TGTGCCAGCAGCCGGTCTAAGGGGTTGCGAAACAATGAGCAGTTCTTC. Residues: CASSRSKGLRNNEQFF.

This clonotype was detected a few times. The chain has TRBV28 and TRBJ2-7; D possibly uses TRBD1 or TRBD2 (5 bases each). V was clipped by 8 bases and J by 2 bases, with 16 bases between them. CDR1 MDHEN and CDR2 SYDVKM come from the germline V gene. The CDR3 runs to 14 residues. CDR3 sequence reads: CASVPGTVTYEQYF. The CDR3, as DNA: TGTGCCAGCGTACCCGGGACGGTGACCTACGAGCAGTACTTC.

The chain's CDR3 is CSAVGQGYEQYF. CDR3 sequence (DNA): TGCAGTGCTGTCGGACAGGGCTACGAGCAGTACTTC. The V call is TRBV20-1, the J call TRBJ2-7; 8 bases align to TRBD1. Losses at the gene ends were 5 bases for V and 3 bases for J; bases not matched to a gene: 3. The CDR3 consists of 12 residues. Germline-derived CDR1 and CDR2 are DFQATT and SNEGSKA (reference sequence).

CDR3 amino acids: CASSQAGDVAKNIQYF. The DNA of the CDR3 is TGTGCCAGCAGCCAAGCAGGGGACGTAGCCAAAAACATTCAGTACTTC. The chain has TRBV14 and TRBJ2-4, with D perhaps TRBD1 (6 bases). The ends were cut back, 1 base at V and 0 bases at J, with 10 bases in the middle. This CDR3 has 16 amino acids. Germline lookup yields CDR1 SGHDN and CDR2 FVKESK.

This clonotype was observed at least ten times. In DNA form, the CDR3 reads TGTGCCAGCAGTCCGCTTCGGACTGAAGCTTTCTTT. Its translation: CASSPLRTEAFF. The genes are TRBV28 and TRBJ1-1; D gene unclear. V dropped 5 bases and J dropped 5 bases, with 9 bases sitting between them. CDR1 is MDHEN, CDR2 SYDVKM, per germline. The CDR3 runs 12 residues.

In its sample, this clonotype was seen many times. The chain employs TRBV28 and TRBJ2-3; TRBD2 agrees at 8 bases. CDR1 and CDR2 (germline): MDHEN, SYDVKM. V lost 11 bases to trimming and J lost 6 bases; unmatched junction nucleotides: 4. The CDR3 covers 11 residues. CDR3 in amino acids: CALGGRDTQYF. CDR3 nucleotides: TGTGCCCTGGGCGGGAGGGATACGCAGTATTTT. Drawing the rest from reference TRBV28 and TRBJ2-3, the complete variable domain is DVKVTQSSRYLVKRTGEKVFLECVQDMDHENMFWYRQDPGLGLRLIYFSYDVKMKEKGDIPEGYSVSREKKERFSLILESASTNQTSMYLCALGGRDTQYFGPGTRLTVL.

This clonotype was recorded at least ten times. The chain carries TRBV28 and TRBJ2-5; D is perhaps TRBD1 or TRBD2 (5 bases each). The CDR3 totals 14 residues. Germline CDR1 reads MDHEN; CDR2 reads SYDVKM. Trimming pared 3 bases from V and 5 bases from J, leaving 13 bases between. DNA for the CDR3: TGTGCCAGCAGTTTCCCGGGGCGAGCGGAGACCCAGTACTTC. As protein: CASSFPGRAETQYF.

This clonotype occurred many times. The V and J genes are TRBV11-1 and TRBJ2-1, with D possibly TRBD1 on 6 matching bases. Trimming took 1 base from V and 10 from J, leaving 8 bases between them. The germline V gene encodes CDR1 SGHAT and CDR2 FQDESV (reference sequence). This CDR3 is built from 12 residues. Here the CDR3 DNA reads TGTGCCAGCAGCTTAGACAGGGCGGAGCAGTTCTTC. Its translation is CASSLDRAEQFF.